This T cell receptor (beta chain) was sequenced for a study of control samples from healthy donors and cancer patients. The CDR3 is 12 residues long. Trimming took 6 bases from V and 13 from J, leaving 18 bases between them. Germline V gives CDR1 MNHEY, CDR2 SVGAGI. Here immunoSEQ multiplex PCR was the method, and the copy in TCRdb shows in-frame clones only, minus some. The sample lists about 130,000 clones, 93% occurring once. The sequenced material came from PBMCs. V gene TRBV6-5 combines with J gene TRBJ1-1, with D perhaps TRBD1 (5 bases). This TCR was sampled from a man over 45 with head and neck cancer. The CDR3 sequence: CASRRNRDLVFF. CDR3 nucleotides: TGTGCCAGCAGAAGAAACCGGGACTTGGTTTTCTTT.